This TCR beta chain was obtained from a study of T-cell reconstitution after alpha-beta-depleted transplantation in children. Preparation of the TCRbeta library was carried out with unique molecular identifiers. TCRdb passed the PCR reads through MiXCR, listing each CDR3 protein once. The sample consists of some 590,000 distinct CDR3 sequences, roughly a tenth of them appearing once. CDR1 and CDR2 (germline): SGHVS, FNYEAQ. This CDR3 contains 16 residues. With V trimmed by 7 bases and J by 6 bases, 13 bases remained unmatched. V and J are TRBV7-6 and TRBJ2-2; TRBD2 aligns across 8 bases. The sequence was obtained from a human donor who donated a stem cell graft to a child with acute myeloid leukemia. This sample comprised PBMCs from the stem cell graft donor, obtained from the stem cell graft. The CDR3 DNA reads as TGTGCCAGCATCAAGGGTTACGGGAGGGCATCCGGGGAGCTGTTTTTT. Translating it yields CASIKGYGRASGELFF.